Sequencing of this T cell receptor (beta chain) was carried out in a study of shared clonotypes between healthy human individuals (dated by TCRdb to between 2020 and 2021). About the investigation overall: The cohort included three men and a couple of women between 18 and 49 years of age. For each donor, CD4 naive and CD4 memory were each given three plates, CD8 naive was given two plates, and CD8 memory was given one plate. To estimate repertoire size and how much clonotypes are shared between individuals, the study performed deep sequencing of blood TCR repertoires from roughly five healthy adults. Libraries were prepared and TCR repertoires were sequenced by different laboratories using diverse techniques, in order to increase sequencing depth and limit assay-specific biases. Between about 0.85 and 9.5 billion PBMCs per donor were obtained by leukapheresis.

What the authors observed across the whole study: About 4.5% of naive CD4, 3.5% of naive CD8, around 2.3% of memory CD4, and 0.4% of memory CD8 clonotypes were shared across several donors. Pairwise subsampling indicated that sequencing depth was expected to affect the degree of clonotype sharing among donors. Compared with non-shared clonotypes, clonotypes shared by all four sorted-subset donors had higher generation probabilities. Naive subsets generally had larger estimated clonotype richness than memory subsets did. Because the study included a small number of donors, the genetic and exposure-history diversity represented was limited. Sampling was restricted to blood, and TCR repertoires in tissues likely differ from the TCR repertoires found in blood. Rarefaction of sorted-subset datasets indicated incomplete sequencing despite the large sequencing depth.

TCR CDR3 regions were amplified from genomic DNA by multiplex PCR using the deep immunoSEQ assay. Extracted genomic DNA from each cell subset was spread evenly across all wells of several immunoSEQ 96-well plates, with each plate serving as a replicate. Each replicate PCR for sorted subsets received around 200 ng genomic DNA, equal to about 30,000 T cell genomes. Purified libraries were measured with a Qubit 3.0 fluorometer, size-checked on a Bioanalyzer 2100, and measured again with the KAPA Library Quantification kit. Every immunoSEQ 96-well plate was sequenced on a dedicated single-read 150-cycle Illumina NextSeq 550 flow cell. The published analysis was carried out like this. Because only junctional sequences without quality scores were contained in the immunoSEQ output, filtering matching that applied to full-length reads could not be performed. To assign V/J genes and CDR3, sequences were annotated using PyIR, a Python wrapper for IgBLAST v1.9, with IMGT germline references. Reads with weak V/J assignments (E-value above 1e-6), missing CDR3, stop codons, out-of-frame junctions, or ambiguous translated residues were removed. V3J clonotypes were defined as sequences sharing an identical inferred V gene, J gene, and CDR3 amino acid sequence. Percentage overlap between repertoires was computed as shared unique clonotypes divided by the size of the smaller repertoire. RTK rarefaction, the Chao1 estimator, and Recon v2.1 estimates of unobserved clonotypes were used to assess repertoire richness. For all TCRbeta clonotypes obtained by the gDNA method from a few donors, generation probabilities were computed with OLGA. As stored in TCRdb, this immuneACCESS dataset retains in-frame rearrangements with V and J assigned. A fraction of the clones does not appear; measured against another copy, unresolved V genes explain less than half of the discrepancy, and the remainder lacks a known reason. V, J and clone size are taken as reported in that table, and D and trimming were inferred from the DNA itself. In all, the sample holds some 1,900,000 clones, and roughly 95% of those were seen once. The top ten clones comprise less than 1.5% of the sample.

CD8 naive samples were CD45RO-negative cells positively selected for CCR7, giving a CD45RA+CCR7+ population that excluded TemRA cells. Healthy HIV-negative adults with no recently reported acute infections or vaccinations were included as donors. Every donor was a Caucasian adult living in Nashville, Tennessee, USA. Blood was collected by leukapheresis, and PBMCs were isolated by Ficoll-Histopaque density gradient centrifugation and then cryopreserved in liquid nitrogen vapor phase. Analytical flow cytometry was used to check the purity and quantity of every magnetically sorted T cell population. From each sorted fraction, genomic DNA was isolated and quantified by UV absorbance on a Nanodrop 2000c. As regards this clone: No antigen is known for it. Base-call qualities are not available, and no considerably larger clone is one nucleotide away. This sample includes further DNA sequences coding for the same CDR3.

Source material: naive CD8+ T cells sorted from blood. The cell subset or site tag for this specimen amounts to: CD45RA+CCR7+. The clonotype was recovered from a man between 18 and 29 years old in good health.

The CDR3 corresponds to CASSPTGRTYEQYF. The DNA sequence is given as TGTGCCAGCAGCCCTACCGGACGGACCTACGAGCAGTACTTC. The rearrangement joined TRBV7-8 to TRBJ2-7, with an unclear D gene assignment. The germline V gene encodes CDR1 SGHVS and CDR2 FQNEAQ. The CDR3, from cysteine to phenylalanine, totals 14 residues. Only the CDR3 DNA is retained, 42 bases long and in frame from the first base. V is clipped by 5 bases and J by 2 bases, and the sequence between their germline boundaries is 13 bases long. The CDR3, completed at both ends by the reference TRBV7-8 and TRBJ2-7 genes, gives the full variable domain GAGVSQSPRYKVAKRGQDVALRCDPISGHVSLFWYQQALGQGPEFLTYFQNEAQLDKSGLPSDRFFAERPEGSVSTLKIQRTQQEDSAVYLCASSPTGRTYEQYFGPGTRLTVT.